The clone carrying this T cell receptor beta chain was seen once. The antigen is not known. The sample originates from a study of shared clonotypes between healthy human individuals. General observations from the study: Generation probability values for non-shared clonotypes were lower than those for clonotypes shared by all four donors. Naive subsets, compared against memory subsets, generally had larger estimated richness values.

The donors were adults (healthy and HIV-negative) with no recent acute infections or vaccinations. The method was immunoSEQ multiplex PCR; TCRdb's version includes in-frame clones alone and lacks a portion of them. Found here are some 1,100,000 clones, around 78% of them singletons; the top ten hold approximately 0.5%. The receptor's source is a man aged 18 to 35 in good health. Some clones in this sample may be carry-over from other donors' samples. The specimen was memory CD4+ T cells from PBMCs. Described subset: CD45RA-negative fraction.

The CDR3 nucleotides read TGTGCCAGCAGCCCCCGACGAGGCGGAGGGGAGACCCAGTACTTC. Encoded protein: CASSPRRGGGETQYF. This chain links TRBV7-2 with TRBJ2-5; perhaps TRBD2 as D (6 bases). V was shortened by 5 bases and J by 5 bases, with 18 bases between the two germline ends. The CDR3 covers 15 residues. Germline V gives CDR1 SGHTA, CDR2 FQGNSA.